These T cell receptor beta chains were read from a single sample in a study of identifying expanded T cells in peripheral blood. Libraries were prepared by immunoSEQ multiplex PCR; TCRdb keeps only in-frame clonotypes and omits some of them. The top ten clones hold 15% to 20% of a sample with approximately 80,000 clones, 70% to 90% of them seen once. The material sequenced was blood. The receptors come from a person aged 18 to 70 in good health. CDR3s include the opening cysteine and the closing phenylalanine or tryptophan. The order of the fields is clone size, D gene, J gene, V gene, CDR3 protein, CDR3 DNA. D genes are given only for firm matches. A row's size may be missing; if present it is once, few, many or a size class.

size: .; D: .; J: TRBJ1-2; V: TRBV19; CDR3: CASSPIGGTYGYTF; DNA: TGTGCCAGTAGTCCAATCGGGGGTACATATGGCTACACCTTC
size: .; D: .; J: TRBJ1-1; V: TRBV5-1; CDR3: CASSLGVGRNTEAFF; DNA: TGCGCCAGCAGCTTGGGAGTAGGGAGGAACACTGAAGCTTTCTTT
size: few; D: .; J: TRBJ1-5; V: TRBV21-1; CDR3: CASSNGDQPQHF; DNA: TGTGCCAGCAGCAACGGAGATCAGCCCCAGCATTTT
size: .; D: .; J: TRBJ1-3; V: TRBV18; CDR3: CASSPGGLNSGNTIYF; DNA: TGTGCCAGCTCACCGGGGGGCCTGAACTCTGGAAACACCATATATTTT
size: few; D: .; J: TRBJ2-7; V: TRBV7-2; CDR3: CASSLGVAPEQYF; DNA: TGTGCCAGCAGCTTAGGGGTGGCCCCCGAGCAGTACTTC
size: .; D: .; J: TRBJ2-7; V: TRBV27; CDR3: CASSKTGGPGYEQYF; DNA: TGTGCCAGCAGCAAAACTGGAGGGCCAGGGTACGAGCAGTACTTC
size: .; D: .; J: TRBJ2-3; V: TRBV4-1; CDR3: CASSPKGLNTDTQYF; DNA: TGCGCCAGCAGCCCGAAGGGACTTAACACAGATACGCAGTATTTT
size: .; D: .; J: TRBJ1-1; V: TRBV14; CDR3: CASSQDMNTEAFF; DNA: TGTGCCAGCAGCCAAGATATGAACACTGAAGCTTTCTTT
size: .; D: .; J: TRBJ1-4; V: TRBV7-2; CDR3: CASSGGRLNEKLFF; DNA: TGTGCCAGCAGCGGGGGACGGCTTAATGAAAAACTGTTTTTT
size: once; D: .; J: TRBJ1-3; V: TRBV2; CDR3: CASSDRSGTISGNTIYF; DNA: TGTGCCAGCAGTGATCGTTCAGGCACCATTTCTGGAAACACCATATATTTT
size: .; D: TRBD2; J: TRBJ2-7; V: TRBV9; CDR3: CASSVAAGVSSYEQYF; DNA: TGTGCCAGCAGCGTAGCGGCGGGGGTGAGCTCCTACGAGCAGTACTTC
size: few; D: TRBD2; J: TRBJ2-2; V: TRBV7-9; CDR3: CASSKREGATGELFF; DNA: TGTGCCAGCAGCAAAAGGGAGGGAGCTACCGGGGAGCTGTTTTTT
size: .; D: .; J: TRBJ1-5; V: TRBV30; CDR3: CAWGYTGNQPQHF; DNA: TGTGCCTGGGGATATACAGGGAATCAGCCCCAGCATTTT
size: .; D: .; J: TRBJ2-7; V: TRBV28; CDR3: CASSLPTSLSSYEQYF; DNA: TGTGCCAGCAGTCTTCCAACTAGCCTTTCTTCCTACGAGCAGTACTTC
size: .; D: .; J: TRBJ2-5; V: TRBV4-1; CDR3: CASSQEKVLQETQYF; DNA: TGCGCCAGCAGCCAAGAGAAGGTGTTGCAAGAGACCCAGTACTTC
size: .; D: .; J: TRBJ2-4; V: TRBV19; CDR3: CASSIVGSDIQYF; DNA: TGTGCCAGTAGTATCGTCGGTTCTGACATTCAGTACTTC
size: .; D: TRBD1; J: TRBJ1-1; V: TRBV5-5; CDR3: CASSLWDRRTEAFF; DNA: TGTGCCAGCAGCTTGTGGGACAGGAGGACTGAAGCTTTCTTT
size: once; D: TRBD1; J: TRBJ2-3; V: TRBV7-2; CDR3: CASSFTGEGTLQQYF; DNA: TGTGCCAGCAGCTTCACAGGGGAAGGGACACTCCAGCAGTATTTT
size: .; D: .; J: TRBJ2-4; V: TRBV10-1; CDR3: CASSEMGDLHGKNIQYF; DNA: TGCGCCAGCAGTGAGATGGGGGATTTACACGGCAAAAACATTCAGTACTTC
size: .; D: TRBD2; J: TRBJ2-1; V: TRBV5-4; CDR3: CASRRGTTNEQFF; DNA: TGTGCCAGCAGACGCGGGACTACTAATGAGCAGTTCTTC
size: .; D: TRBD2; J: TRBJ2-1; V: TRBV7-9; CDR3: CASSLGAGGPVLNEQFF; DNA: TGTGCCAGCAGCTTAGGAGCGGGAGGGCCGGTGTTGAATGAGCAGTTCTTC
size: .; D: TRBD1; J: TRBJ1-3; V: TRBV7-2; CDR3: CASSLDRGQGNTIYF; DNA: TGTGCCAGCAGCTTGGACAGGGGGCAGGGAAACACCATATATTTT
size: .; D: .; J: TRBJ1-4; V: TRBV18; CDR3: CASSPLAADEKLFF; DNA: TGTGCCAGCTCACCACTGGCAGCAGATGAAAAACTGTTTTTT
size: .; D: TRBD1; J: TRBJ1-3; V: TRBV28; CDR3: CASSSPGQGYGNTIYF; DNA: TGTGCCAGCAGTAGTCCGGGACAGGGCTACGGAAACACCATATATTTT
size: .; D: TRBD1; J: TRBJ2-5; V: TRBV11-3; CDR3: CASSSGTGTETQYF; DNA: TGTGCCAGCAGCTCGGGGACAGGGACAGAGACCCAGTACTTC
size: few; D: .; J: TRBJ2-5; V: TRBV14; CDR3: CASSTIGNPIAQYF; DNA: TGTGCCAGCAGCACTATCGGAAACCCCATAGCCCAGTACTTC
size: .; D: .; J: TRBJ2-3; V: TRBV7-8; CDR3: CASTQSSTDTQYF; DNA: TGTGCCAGTACTCAGTCCAGCACAGATACGCAGTATTTT
size: .; D: TRBD2; J: TRBJ2-7; V: TRBV25-1; CDR3: CASSESLAGREQYF; DNA: TGTGCCAGCAGTGAATCTTTAGCGGGGCGGGAGCAGTACTTC
size: .; D: TRBD2; J: TRBJ2-7; V: TRBV7-8; CDR3: CASSSRLADYEQYF; DNA: TGTGCCAGCAGCTCCAGACTAGCGGACTACGAGCAGTACTTC
size: .; D: .; J: TRBJ2-2; V: TRBV11-2; CDR3: CASRAAWGTANTGELFF; DNA: TGTGCCAGCAGGGCCGCGTGGGGAACTGCGAACACCGGGGAGCTGTTTTTT
size: .; D: .; J: TRBJ2-5; V: TRBV9; CDR3: CASSVAVRLEETQYF; DNA: TGTGCCAGCAGCGTAGCTGTTCGACTAGAAGAGACCCAGTACTTC
size: .; D: .; J: TRBJ2-7; V: TRBV28; CDR3: CASSLIQDPYEQYF; DNA: TGTGCCAGCAGTTTAATCCAGGACCCCTACGAGCAGTACTTC
size: .; D: .; J: TRBJ1-2; V: TRBV18; CDR3: CASSPPGAGVWYGYTF; DNA: TGTGCCAGCTCACCCCCGGGAGCGGGGGTCTGGTATGGCTACACCTTC
size: .; D: TRBD2; J: TRBJ2-3; V: TRBV14; CDR3: CASSPWLTGGSTDTQYF; DNA: TGTGCCAGCAGCCCGTGGTTAACGGGAGGGAGCACAGATACGCAGTATTTT
size: .; D: .; J: TRBJ2-5; V: TRBV6-6; CDR3: CASSRSSQETQYF; DNA: TGTGCCAGCAGTAGAAGTAGCCAAGAGACCCAGTACTTC
size: .; D: .; J: TRBJ1-1; V: TRBV18; CDR3: CASSPSTGSNTEAFF; DNA: TGTGCCAGCTCACCGAGCACAGGGTCGAACACTGAAGCTTTCTTT
size: .; D: .; J: TRBJ2-7; V: TRBV7-2; CDR3: CASSFRSLMGGEQYF; DNA: TGTGCCAGCAGCTTTCGGTCCTTAATGGGAGGCGAGCAGTACTTC
size: .; D: TRBD2; J: TRBJ2-2; V: TRBV19; CDR3: CASSTAGTTNTGELFF; DNA: TGTGCCAGTAGTACTGCCGGGACTACGAACACCGGGGAGCTGTTTTTT
size: .; D: .; J: TRBJ2-1; V: TRBV11-2; CDR3: CASSLGTYNEQFF; DNA: TGTGCCAGCAGCCTCGGGACTTACAATGAGCAGTTCTTC
size: .; D: TRBD1; J: TRBJ2-3; V: TRBV11-2; CDR3: CASSLDGDRDADTQYF; DNA: TGTGCCAGCAGCTTAGATGGCGACAGGGACGCAGATACGCAGTATTTT
size: .; D: .; J: TRBJ1-3; V: TRBV9; CDR3: CASSVDGLGESGNTIYF; DNA: TGTGCCAGCAGCGTAGATGGGTTAGGGGAGTCTGGAAACACCATATATTTT
size: .; D: TRBD1; J: TRBJ1-1; V: TRBV29-1; CDR3: CSAVAGQGAAEAFF; DNA: TGCAGCGCCGTGGCGGGTCAGGGGGCTGCTGAAGCTTTCTTT
size: .; D: TRBD1; J: TRBJ1-2; V: TRBV6-1; CDR3: CASSEQWDRELDWYGYTF; DNA: TGTGCCAGCAGTGAACAATGGGACAGGGAGTTAGACTGGTATGGCTACACCTTC
size: .; D: TRBD2; J: TRBJ2-3; V: TRBV5-1; CDR3: CASSHGTSGSTDTQYF; DNA: TGCGCCAGCAGCCACGGGACTAGCGGGAGTACAGATACGCAGTATTTT
size: .; D: .; J: TRBJ1-1; V: TRBV19; CDR3: CASSISRPNTEAFF; DNA: TGTGCCAGTAGTATATCCAGGCCTAACACTGAAGCTTTCTTT
size: .; D: .; J: TRBJ1-5; V: TRBV6-6; CDR3: CASRPQGPSNQPQHF; DNA: TGTGCCAGCAGACCCCAGGGTCCCTCCAATCAGCCCCAGCATTTT
size: .; D: .; J: TRBJ1-2; V: TRBV7-8; CDR3: CASSLSRDSGGYTF; DNA: TGTGCCAGCAGCTTATCTCGGGACTCGGGTGGCTACACCTTC
size: few; D: .; J: TRBJ1-2; V: TRBV29-1; CDR3: CSVVAGNTPYGYTF; DNA: TGCAGCGTTGTTGCCGGTAACACCCCCTATGGCTACACCTTC
size: .; D: .; J: TRBJ2-1; V: TRBV7-3; CDR3: CASSLGGYSYNEQFF; DNA: TGTGCCAGCAGCTTGGGTGGGTACTCCTACAATGAGCAGTTCTTC
size: .; D: .; J: TRBJ1-3; V: TRBV4-2; CDR3: CASSQALTSGNTIYF; DNA: TGTGCCAGCAGCCAAGCCCTCACCTCTGGAAACACCATATATTTT
size: hyperexpanded; D: TRBD1; J: TRBJ1-5; V: TRBV4-1; CDR3: CASSQDRDSSYQPQHF; DNA: TGCGCCAGCAGCCAAGACAGGGACAGCTCTTATCAGCCCCAGCATTTT
size: few; D: .; J: TRBJ2-3; V: TRBV28; CDR3: CASSRDFTDTQYF; DNA: TGTGCCAGCAGTCGGGACTTCACAGATACGCAGTATTTT
size: .; D: .; J: TRBJ2-2; V: TRBV11-2; CDR3: CASSLQIGELFF; DNA: TGTGCCAGCAGCTTACAAATCGGGGAGCTGTTTTTT
size: .; D: TRBD2; J: TRBJ2-3; V: TRBV4-1; CDR3: CASSQVLTSVSTDTQYF; DNA: TGCGCCAGCAGCCAAGTTTTGACTAGCGTAAGCACAGATACGCAGTATTTT
size: many; D: .; J: TRBJ1-2; V: TRBV30; CDR3: CAWSRDRPRGYTF; DNA: TGTGCCTGGAGTCGAGACAGACCGCGGGGCTACACCTTC
size: .; D: TRBD1; J: TRBJ2-7; V: TRBV19; CDR3: CASSAPPGQGKYEQYF; DNA: TGTGCCAGTAGTGCCCCCCCGGGACAGGGGAAGTACGAGCAGTACTTC
size: .; D: .; J: TRBJ1-3; V: TRBV18; CDR3: CASSPQGGGSGNTIYF; DNA: TGTGCCAGCTCCCCACAGGGCGGAGGAAGCGGAAACACCATATATTTT
size: .; D: TRBD2; J: TRBJ2-7; V: TRBV11-3; CDR3: CASSISGAGAYEQYF; DNA: TGTGCCAGCAGCATATCTGGGGCGGGGGCCTACGAGCAGTACTTC